This T cell receptor beta chain came from a study of shared clonotypes between healthy human individuals. Study results and limitations: Non-shared clonotypes displayed generation probabilities falling below those of clonotypes present in all four donors.

This CDR3 has 16 residues. The germline V gene encodes CDR1 SGHRS and CDR2 YFSETQ. The V and J ends lost 1 base and 5 bases, in that order; junction bases with no gene match: 6. Cells designated naive CD8 were CD45RO-negative and were positively selected for CCR7, with terminally differentiated effector memory CD45RA+ cells excluded. This table comes from immunoSEQ multiplex PCR, and its TCRdb copy is limited to in-frame clones, with some not included. The sample yields about 2.1 million clones, more than 85% seen once. About this clone itself: Its antigen is currently unknown.

The chain employs TRBV5-1 and TRBJ2-5; TRBD2 matches 12 bases. This TCR derives from a man between 18 and 29 years old in good health. Some clones in this sample may be carry-over from other donors' samples. The source material was naive CD8+ T cells from PBMCs. The CDR3 DNA reads TGCGCCAGCAGCTTGCGGACTAGCGGGGCGGGGGAGACCCAGTACTTC. This codes for CASSLRTSGAGETQYF.